The table lists the clone carrying this T cell receptor beta chain with a few counts. The antigen remains undetermined. The CDR3 spans 13 residues. CDR1 is MDHEN and CDR2 is SYDVKM in the germline V gene. Repertoires were generated with immunoSEQ multiplex PCR, while TCRdb's copy carries only in-frame clones and drops some. The table lists hundreds of thousands of clones, 74% of them singletons. The sample comes from a study of shared clonotypes between healthy human individuals. Notes on the study in general: Around 4.7% of naive CD4 clonotypes were shared across four donors.

Sequencing input: memory CD4+ T cells sorted from blood. Sample subset: CD45RA-negative fraction. The gene calls are TRBV28 and TRBJ2-7; 8 bases match TRBD2. The sequence was obtained from a woman aged 25-40 years in good health. The CDR3 DNA sequence: TGTGCAGCCCAGCCCGGGAGGGGCTACGAGCAGTACTTC. Its protein is CAAQPGRGYEQYF.